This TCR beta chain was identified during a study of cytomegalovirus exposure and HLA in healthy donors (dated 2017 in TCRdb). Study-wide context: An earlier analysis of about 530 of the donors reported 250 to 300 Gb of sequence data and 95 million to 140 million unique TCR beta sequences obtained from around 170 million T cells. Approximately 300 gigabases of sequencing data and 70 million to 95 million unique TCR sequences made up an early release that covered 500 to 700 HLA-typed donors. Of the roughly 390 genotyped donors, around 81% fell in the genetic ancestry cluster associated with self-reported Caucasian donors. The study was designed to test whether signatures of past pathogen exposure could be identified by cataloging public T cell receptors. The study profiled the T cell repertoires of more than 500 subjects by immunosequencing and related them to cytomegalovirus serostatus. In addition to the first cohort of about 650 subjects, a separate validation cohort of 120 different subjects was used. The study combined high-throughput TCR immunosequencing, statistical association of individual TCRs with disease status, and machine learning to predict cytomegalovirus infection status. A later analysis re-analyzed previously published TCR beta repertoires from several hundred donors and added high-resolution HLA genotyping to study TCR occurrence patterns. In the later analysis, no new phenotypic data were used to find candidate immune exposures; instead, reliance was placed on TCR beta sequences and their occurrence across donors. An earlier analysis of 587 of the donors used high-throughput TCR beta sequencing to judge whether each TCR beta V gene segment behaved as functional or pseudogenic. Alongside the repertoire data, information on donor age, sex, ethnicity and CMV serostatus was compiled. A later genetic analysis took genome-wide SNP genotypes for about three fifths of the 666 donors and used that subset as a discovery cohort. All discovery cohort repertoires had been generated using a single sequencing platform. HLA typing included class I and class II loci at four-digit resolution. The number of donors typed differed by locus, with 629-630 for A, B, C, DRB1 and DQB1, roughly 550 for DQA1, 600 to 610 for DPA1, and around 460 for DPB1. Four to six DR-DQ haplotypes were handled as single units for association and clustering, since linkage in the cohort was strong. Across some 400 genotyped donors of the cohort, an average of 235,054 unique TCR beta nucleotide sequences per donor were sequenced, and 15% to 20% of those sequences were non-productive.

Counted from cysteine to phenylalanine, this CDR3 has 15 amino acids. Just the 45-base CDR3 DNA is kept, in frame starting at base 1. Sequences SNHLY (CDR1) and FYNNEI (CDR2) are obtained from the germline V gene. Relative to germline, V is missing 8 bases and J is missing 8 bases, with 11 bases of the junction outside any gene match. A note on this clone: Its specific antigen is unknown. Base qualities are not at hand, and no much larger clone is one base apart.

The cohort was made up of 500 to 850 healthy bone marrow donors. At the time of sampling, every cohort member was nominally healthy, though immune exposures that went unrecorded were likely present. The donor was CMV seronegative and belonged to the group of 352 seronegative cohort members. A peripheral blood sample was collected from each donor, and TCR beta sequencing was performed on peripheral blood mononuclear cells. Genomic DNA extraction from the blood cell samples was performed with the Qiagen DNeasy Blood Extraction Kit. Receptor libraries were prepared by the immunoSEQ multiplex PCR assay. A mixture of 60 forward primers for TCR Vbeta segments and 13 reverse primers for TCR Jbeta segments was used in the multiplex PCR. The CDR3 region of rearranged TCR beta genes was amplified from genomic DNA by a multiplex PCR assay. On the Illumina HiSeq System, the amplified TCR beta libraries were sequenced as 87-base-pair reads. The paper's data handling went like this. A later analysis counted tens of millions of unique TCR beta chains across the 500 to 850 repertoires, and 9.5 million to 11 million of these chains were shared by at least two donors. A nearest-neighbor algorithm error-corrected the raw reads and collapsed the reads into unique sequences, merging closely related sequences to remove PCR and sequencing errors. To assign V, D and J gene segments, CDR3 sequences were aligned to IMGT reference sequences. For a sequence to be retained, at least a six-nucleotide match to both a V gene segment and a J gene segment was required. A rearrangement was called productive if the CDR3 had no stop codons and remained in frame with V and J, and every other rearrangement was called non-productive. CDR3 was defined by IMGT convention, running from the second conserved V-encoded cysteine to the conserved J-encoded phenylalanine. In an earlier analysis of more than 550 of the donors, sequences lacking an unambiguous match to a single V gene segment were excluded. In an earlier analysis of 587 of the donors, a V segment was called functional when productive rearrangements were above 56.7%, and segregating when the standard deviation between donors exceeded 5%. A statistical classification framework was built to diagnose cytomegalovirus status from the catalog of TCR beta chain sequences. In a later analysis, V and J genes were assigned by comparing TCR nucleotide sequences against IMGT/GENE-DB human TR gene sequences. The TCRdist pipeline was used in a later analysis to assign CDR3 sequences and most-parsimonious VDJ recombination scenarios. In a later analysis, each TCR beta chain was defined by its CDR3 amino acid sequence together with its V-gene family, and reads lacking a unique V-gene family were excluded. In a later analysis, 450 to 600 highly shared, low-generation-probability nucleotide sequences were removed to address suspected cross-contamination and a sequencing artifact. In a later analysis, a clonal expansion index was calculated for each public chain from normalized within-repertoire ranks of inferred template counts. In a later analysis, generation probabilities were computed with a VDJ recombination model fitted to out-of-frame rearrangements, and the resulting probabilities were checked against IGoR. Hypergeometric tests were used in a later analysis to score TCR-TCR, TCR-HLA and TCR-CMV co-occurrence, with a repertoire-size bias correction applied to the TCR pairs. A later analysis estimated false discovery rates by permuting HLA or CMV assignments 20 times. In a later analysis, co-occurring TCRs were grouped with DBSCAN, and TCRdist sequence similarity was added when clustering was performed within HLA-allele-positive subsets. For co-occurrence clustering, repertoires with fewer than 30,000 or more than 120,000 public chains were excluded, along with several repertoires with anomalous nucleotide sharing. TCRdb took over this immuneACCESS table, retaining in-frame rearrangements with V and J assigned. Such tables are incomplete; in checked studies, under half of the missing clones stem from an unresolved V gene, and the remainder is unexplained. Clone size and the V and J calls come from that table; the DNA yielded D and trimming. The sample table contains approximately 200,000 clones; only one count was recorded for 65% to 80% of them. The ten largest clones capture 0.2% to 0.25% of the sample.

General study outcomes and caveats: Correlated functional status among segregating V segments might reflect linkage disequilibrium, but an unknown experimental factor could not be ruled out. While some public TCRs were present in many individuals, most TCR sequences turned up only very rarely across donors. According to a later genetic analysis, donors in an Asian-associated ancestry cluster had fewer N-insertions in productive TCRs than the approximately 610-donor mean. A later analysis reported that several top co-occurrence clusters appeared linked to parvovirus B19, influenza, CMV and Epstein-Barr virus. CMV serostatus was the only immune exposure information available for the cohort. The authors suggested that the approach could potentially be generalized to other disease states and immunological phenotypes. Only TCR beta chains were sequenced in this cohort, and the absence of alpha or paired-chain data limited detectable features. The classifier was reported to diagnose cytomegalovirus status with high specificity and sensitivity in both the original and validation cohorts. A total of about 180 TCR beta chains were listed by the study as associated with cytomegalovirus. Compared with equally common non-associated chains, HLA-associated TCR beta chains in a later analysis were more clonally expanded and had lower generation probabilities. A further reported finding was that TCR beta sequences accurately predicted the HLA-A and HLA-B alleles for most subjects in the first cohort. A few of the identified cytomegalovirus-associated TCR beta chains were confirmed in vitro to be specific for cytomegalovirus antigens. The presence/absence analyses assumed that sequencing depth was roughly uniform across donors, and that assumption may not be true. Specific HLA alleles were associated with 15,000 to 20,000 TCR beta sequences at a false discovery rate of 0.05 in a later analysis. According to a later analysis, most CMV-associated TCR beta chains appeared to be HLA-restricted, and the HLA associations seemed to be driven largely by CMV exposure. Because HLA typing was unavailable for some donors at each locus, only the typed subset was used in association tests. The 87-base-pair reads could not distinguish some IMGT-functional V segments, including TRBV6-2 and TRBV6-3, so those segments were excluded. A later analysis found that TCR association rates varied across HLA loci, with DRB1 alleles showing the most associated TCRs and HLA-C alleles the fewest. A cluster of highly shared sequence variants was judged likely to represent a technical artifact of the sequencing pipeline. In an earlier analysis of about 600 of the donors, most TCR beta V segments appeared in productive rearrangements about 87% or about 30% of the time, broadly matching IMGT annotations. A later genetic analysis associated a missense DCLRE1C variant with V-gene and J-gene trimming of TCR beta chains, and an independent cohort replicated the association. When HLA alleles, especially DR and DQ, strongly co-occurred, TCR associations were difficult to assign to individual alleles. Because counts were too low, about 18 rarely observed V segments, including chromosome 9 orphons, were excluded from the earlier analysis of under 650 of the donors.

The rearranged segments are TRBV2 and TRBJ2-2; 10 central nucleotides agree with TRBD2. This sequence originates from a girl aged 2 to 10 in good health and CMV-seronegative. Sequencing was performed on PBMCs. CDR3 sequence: CASSGLAAAGGELFF. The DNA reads TGTGCCAGCTCCGGACTAGCGGCGGCCGGAGGGGAGCTGTTTTTT.